This TCR beta chain was obtained from a study of T cells after yellow fever vaccination. Each CDR3 protein gets one entry after TCRdb re-called the 5' RACE reads with MiXCR. The sample includes 310,000 or so distinct CDR3 sequences, about 6.6% of them seen just once. This clonotype was detected many times. Per germline, CDR1 SGHRS and CDR2 YFSETQ. The CDR3 length is 14 residues. Trimming took off 2 bases at V and 3 bases at J, with 10 bases between the two ends. This material consisted of PBMCs, taken approximately 40 days after the first yellow fever vaccination. This TCR came from a man between 18 and 35 years old who received the YFV17D yellow fever vaccine. The chain carries TRBV5-1 and TRBJ2-3; unclear D gene. The CDR3 DNA reads TGCGCCAGCAGCTTAGAGGTTTGGACAGATACGCAGTATTTT. As protein: CASSLEVWTDTQYF.